Presented here are 19 T cell receptor beta chains from one specimen sequenced in a study of identical twins. TCRdb recomputed calls from the 5' RACE reads with MiXCR, one row per CDR3 protein. The table records roughly 540,000 distinct CDR3 sequences, approximately 22% of them present only once. Separately, the same data were catalogued under a study of T cells expressing NK-cell markers.

Sample: CD4+ T cells sorted from blood. The receptors were sampled from a woman in her late teens or twenties in good health.

This clonotype has at least ten counts. The CDR3: CASSFSRRSGPNYEQYF. Written as DNA, the CDR3 is TGTGCCAGCAGCTTTTCTCGGAGATCGGGACCGAACTACGAGCAGTACTTC. The genes are TRBV7-9 and TRBJ2-7, with D possibly called TRBD1 or TRBD2 (5 bases each). This CDR3 has 17 amino acids. The V and J ends lost 3 bases and 3 bases respectively, with 21 bases between them. From germline, CDR1 is SEHNR and CDR2 FQNEAQ (reference sequence).

This clonotype was seen only a few times. The genes are TRBV3-1 and TRBJ2-1; D unresolved. Per germline, CDR1 LGHDT and CDR2 YNNKEL (reference sequence). V was clipped by 6 bases and J by 2 bases, with 5 bases between them. The CDR3 is 12 residues long. This CDR3 is CASRAPYNEQFF. DNA of the CDR3: TGTGCCAGCAGAGCCCCCTACAATGAGCAGTTCTTC.

Note on this clonotype: Germline and junction disagree at one end, which may indicate a read error. The chain recombines TRBV20-1 with TRBJ1-4; D is undetermined. Germline V gives CDR1 DFQATT, CDR2 SNEGSKA (reference sequence). This CDR3 region has 12 residues. In DNA form, the CDR3 reads TGCAGTGCGATGGACCCAACGGAAAAACTGCTTTTT. It specifies CSAMDPTEKLLF.

J is TRBJ2-5 and V is TRBV6-5, with TRBD1 matching over 9 bases. This CDR3 spans 16 amino acids. Germline CDR1 MNHEY, CDR2 SVGAGI. Trimming cost V 0 bases and J 5 bases; bases outside gene matches: 7. The CDR3, as DNA: TGTGCCAGCAGTTACTCCGGGACAGGGAGGTCGGAGACCCAGTACTTC. This codes for CASSYSGTGRSETQYF.

This clonotype occurred a few times. V is TRBV20-1 and J is TRBJ2-3, with 9 positions matching TRBD2. J lost 6 bases, V lost 0 bases, and 4 bases had no gene match. This CDR3 region has 14 residues. The germline gives CDR1 DFQATT, CDR2 SNEGSKA (reference sequence). For the CDR3, the DNA is TGCAGTGCTAGAGATCCAGCGGGAGGCGATACGCAGTATTTT. It translates to CSARDPAGGDTQYF.

This clonotype was counted ten times or more. The chain is built from TRBV20-1 and TRBJ2-2, with D tentatively TRBD2 (5 bases). The CDR3 sequence is 13 residues long. Germline assignment: CDR1 DFQATT and CDR2 SNEGSKA (reference sequence). The V and J ends lost 6 bases and 1 base respectively, with 9 bases between them. The CDR3 region has the DNA TGCAGTGCCGCGGGTCAGAACACCGGGGAGCTGTTTTTT. This sequence encodes CSAAGQNTGELFF.

The sample holds a few counts of this clonotype. The genes are TRBV7-6 and TRBJ2-1; 10 positions match TRBD1. Germline V CDR1 and CDR2: SGHVS, FNYEAQ. Trimming at V came to 0 bases and at J to 10 bases, leaving 3 bases not matched to a gene. The CDR3 has 14 residues. CDR3 bases: TGTGCCAGCAGCTTAGCGGGACAGGGGCAGGAGCAGTTCTTC. The encoded protein is CASSLAGQGQEQFF.

This clonotype was detected a few times. The chain is built from TRBV12-3 or TRBV12-4 and TRBJ1-4; D unclear. The CDR3 is made up of 12 amino acids. V lost 2 bases to trimming and J lost 7 bases, with 5 bases between them. The CDR3 region has the DNA TGTGCCAGCAGTTTACGGAGTGAAAAACTGTTTTTT. Amino acid sequence: CASSLRSEKLFF.

The chain carries TRBV2 and TRBJ2-6; 9 bases map to TRBD1. Germline V CDR1 and CDR2: SNHLY, FYNNEI. CDR3 size: 16 residues. V lost 6 bases, J lost 2 bases, and 5 bases stayed unmatched. The CDR3 region has the DNA TGTGCCAGCAGCGGGACAGGGTTCACTGGGGCCAACGTCCTGACTTTC. Translated, it gives CASSGTGFTGANVLTF.

This clonotype was picked up a small number of times. The chain combines TRBV12-3 or TRBV12-4 with TRBJ1-1, with TRBD1 as a possible D gene (5 bases). Trimming took 6 bases from V and 4 from J, leaving 18 bases between them. CDR3 length: 15 amino acids. The DNA for the CDR3 is TGTGCCAGCAGCGCAGAGGGGTTTCTTGGCACTGAAGCTTTCTTT. The encoded protein is CASSAEGFLGTEAFF.

The genes are TRBV12-3 or TRBV12-4 and TRBJ1-5; D may be TRBD1 (5 bases). The CDR3 covers 14 residues. Trimming cost V 6 bases and J 9 bases, with 18 bases left between them. The CDR3 protein is CASRPGHGVGPQHF. CDR3 DNA: TGTGCCAGCAGACCTGGACACGGTGTCGGGCCCCAGCATTTT.

The CDR3, as DNA: TGCAGTGCTAGGTTAGGGGGCATCTACGAGCAGTACTTC. Translation gives CSARLGGIYEQYF. The V gene is TRBV20-1, the J gene TRBJ2-7, with 7 bases lining up with TRBD1. V was clipped by 3 bases and J by 3 bases; unmatched bases: 5. The CDR3 is 13 amino acids. Germline-derived CDR1 and CDR2 are DFQATT and SNEGSKA (reference sequence).

This clonotype was detected only a few times. The chain is built from TRBV12-3 or TRBV12-4 and TRBJ2-3; TRBD2 matches at 7 bases. The length of the CDR3 is 16 residues. With 8 bases clipped from V and 3 bases from J, the junction kept 14 bases outside the gene matches. The CDR3 is CASYHGSGAVTDTQYF. Written as DNA, the CDR3 is TGTGCCAGCTATCATGGCAGCGGGGCAGTTACAGATACGCAGTATTTT.

V usage is TRBV6-4 and J usage is TRBJ1-1; perhaps TRBD1 as D (6 bases). CDR1 is MRHNA and CDR2 is SNTAGT in the germline V gene. CDR3 length: 14 residues. V dropped 4 bases and J dropped 1 base, with 10 bases sitting between them. In DNA, the CDR3 is TGTGCCAGCAGTGCCGAGACAGGGAACACTGAAGCTTTCTTT. It encodes CASSAETGNTEAFF.

V gene TRBV5-1 combines with J gene TRBJ1-1, with D possibly being TRBD1 (5 bases). The germline gives CDR1 SGHRS, CDR2 YFSETQ. V lost 4 bases and J 5 bases, leaving 15 bases between the germline ends. CDR3 size: 14 residues. The CDR3 DNA sequence: TGCGCCAGCAGCCCAACGGGGACCGGAACTGAAGCTTTCTTT. This codes for CASSPTGTGTEAFF.

This clonotype was detected a few times. This rearrangement joins TRBV7-2 to TRBJ2-1, with 7 bases that match TRBD2. This CDR3 spans 15 amino acids. Germline trimming cut 1 base from V and 5 bases from J; bases unmatched to any gene: 5. Germline CDR1 reads SGHTA; CDR2 reads FQGNSA. As DNA, the CDR3 is TGTGCCAGCAGCTTAGAAGGGACTAATCACAATGAGCAGTTCTTC. This gives the protein CASSLEGTNHNEQFF. The whole variable domain, remainder taken from reference TRBV7-2 and TRBJ2-1, is GAGVSQSPSNKVTEKGKDVELRCDPISGHTALYWYRQSLGQGLEFLIYFQGNSAPDKSGLPSDRFSAERTGGSVSTLTIQRTQQEDSAVYLCASSLEGTNHNEQFFGPGTRLTVL.

This clonotype was picked up a small number of times. This chain connects TRBV7-2 to TRBJ2-2; tentatively, D is TRBD2 (6 bases). V shed 5 bases and J shed 7 bases, with 14 bases lying between them. Germline values: CDR1 SGHTA, CDR2 FQGNSA. This CDR3 is built from 14 residues. The CDR3 DNA follows: TGTGCCAGCAGCCAACTAATGGGAGGCGGGGAGCTGTTTTTT. It yields the protein CASSQLMGGGELFF.

The chain has TRBV20-1 and TRBJ2-7, with 10 nucleotides matching TRBD2. V was pared by 2 bases and J by 5 bases, with 9 bases of the junction left unmatched. The CDR3 loop spans 15 amino acids. The germline V gene has CDR1 DFQATT and CDR2 SNEGSKA (reference sequence). The chain's CDR3 is CSARWPAGGPHEQYF. CDR3 in DNA: TGCAGTGCTAGATGGCCAGCGGGGGGGCCCCACGAGCAGTACTTC.

The chain recombines TRBV20-1 with TRBJ2-7, with 9 bases fitting TRBD1. The CDR3 has 19 amino acids. Per germline, CDR1 DFQATT and CDR2 SNEGSKA (reference sequence). Trimming removed 1 base from V and 1 base from J; junction bases left unmatched: 17. The CDR3 is CSARVVGQGTTAASYEQYF. CDR3 sequence (DNA): TGCAGTGCTAGAGTCGTAGGACAGGGGACGACGGCGGCTTCCTACGAGCAGTACTTC.